The clone carrying this T cell receptor (beta chain) was seen just once. The antigen is unknown. Using its own MiXCR run on the reads, TCRdb lists one record per CDR3 protein. The sample carries 150,000 to 200,000 distinct CDR3 sequences, roughly a fifth recorded once. This entry belongs to a study of T cell repertoires in cytomegalovirus infection. Overall study context: Based on public TCR beta signatures, there were indications of CMV infection and of a matching HLA type. Study conclusions and caveats: HLA-C-restricted TCR beta clonotypes specific for CMV led the ex vivo response. Totalled public TCR beta family frequency picked out people who carried CMV plus the relevant HLA.

The CDR3 runs to 15 residues. Trimming cost V 5 bases and J 2 bases; bases outside gene matches: 9. Germline V CDR1 and CDR2: DFQATT, SNEGSKA (reference sequence). The sequence was collected from a human donor in good health (CMV status not recorded). Some clones in this sample may be carry-over from other donors' samples. V is TRBV20-1 and J is TRBJ2-1; TRBD2 agrees at 7 bases. The sample consisted of PBMCs. As DNA, the CDR3 is TGCAGTGCTCCAAAAAGAGCGGGGCCCTACAATGAGCAGTTCTTC. Its translation is CSAPKRAGPYNEQFF.